Listed below are T cell receptor beta chains from one sample, sequenced in a study of cytomegalovirus exposure and HLA in healthy donors. The data were produced by immunoSEQ multiplex PCR, yet TCRdb's version contains in-frame clones alone and is incomplete. The data show 90,000 or so clones, under 80% seen once. The material sequenced was PBMCs. These TCRs come from a man in his 60s in good health and CMV-seronegative. Each CDR3 is given without its conserved first and last residue. The D gene is left open where the match is weak. Some rows mark clone size as missing; the rest say once, few, many or name a class of expanded clone.

NA,TRBV6-5,NA,ASDRSFNQPQH
NA,TRBV7-9,NA,SSSSNLGGYTEAF
NA,TRBV18,NA,ASFQDSANTEAF
NA,TRBV4-1,few,ASSQDPGWSEKLF
NA,TRBV13,NA,ASSPGLRSSYNEQF
NA,TRBV6-1,NA,ASSEGGGYSNQPQH
TRBD2,TRBV27,NA,ASSSGLAGGSTTSTDTQY
TRBD1,TRBV30,once,AWSLKGAGGYT
NA,TRBV6-6,NA,ASSPAPGRTQY
NA,TRBV30,NA,AWSSGSRNTIY
TRBD1,TRBV4-1,few,ASSQGQGPNTEAF
TRBD1,TRBV19,NA,ASSIPGTGSTYTQY
NA,TRBV5-1,NA,ASSVQYSTDTQY